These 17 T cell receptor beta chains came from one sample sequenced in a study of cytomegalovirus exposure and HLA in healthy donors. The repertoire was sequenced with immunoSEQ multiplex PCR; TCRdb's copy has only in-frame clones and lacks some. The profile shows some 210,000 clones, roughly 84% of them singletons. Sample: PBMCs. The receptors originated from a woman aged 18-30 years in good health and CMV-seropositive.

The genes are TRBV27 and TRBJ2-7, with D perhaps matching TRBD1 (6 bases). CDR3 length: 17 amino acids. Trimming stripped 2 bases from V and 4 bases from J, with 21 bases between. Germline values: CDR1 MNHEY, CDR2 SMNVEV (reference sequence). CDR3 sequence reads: CASSLTNLQGRVYEQYF. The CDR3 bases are TGTGCCAGCAGTTTAACCAATCTACAGGGACGAGTGTACGAGCAGTACTTC.

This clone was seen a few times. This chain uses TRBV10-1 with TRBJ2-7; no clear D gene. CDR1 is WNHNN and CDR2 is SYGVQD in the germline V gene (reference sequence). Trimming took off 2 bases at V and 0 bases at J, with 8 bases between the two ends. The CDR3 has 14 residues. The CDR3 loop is CASSEAIGSYEQYF. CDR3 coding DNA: TGCGCCAGCAGTGAGGCGATCGGCTCCTACGAGCAGTACTTC.

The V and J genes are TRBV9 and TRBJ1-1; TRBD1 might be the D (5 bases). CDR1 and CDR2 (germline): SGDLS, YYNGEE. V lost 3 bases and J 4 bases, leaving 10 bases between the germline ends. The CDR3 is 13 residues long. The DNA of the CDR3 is TGTGCCAGCAGCGCCCGCGGGGCCACTGAAGCTTTCTTT. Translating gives CASSARGATEAFF.

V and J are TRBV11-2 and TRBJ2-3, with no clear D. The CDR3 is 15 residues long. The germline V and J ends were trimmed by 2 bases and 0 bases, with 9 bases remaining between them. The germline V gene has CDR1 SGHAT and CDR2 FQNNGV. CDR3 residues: CASSLRGVSTDTQYF. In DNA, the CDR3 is TGTGCCAGCAGCTTAAGAGGCGTAAGCACAGATACGCAGTATTTT.

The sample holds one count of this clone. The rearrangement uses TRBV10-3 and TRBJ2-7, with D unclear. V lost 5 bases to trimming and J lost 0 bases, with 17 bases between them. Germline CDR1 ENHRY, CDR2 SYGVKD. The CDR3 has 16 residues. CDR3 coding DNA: TGTGCCATCAGTTTCCCCCCGGGTGAAAGCTCCTACGAGCAGTACTTC. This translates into CAISFPPGESSYEQYF.

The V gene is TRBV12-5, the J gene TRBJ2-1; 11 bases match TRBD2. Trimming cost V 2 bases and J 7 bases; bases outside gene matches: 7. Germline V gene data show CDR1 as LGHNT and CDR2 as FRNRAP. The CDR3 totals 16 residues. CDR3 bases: TGTGCTAGTGGTTTGACTAGCGGGAGTAAGAGGAATGAGCAGTTCTTC. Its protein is CASGLTSGSKRNEQFF.

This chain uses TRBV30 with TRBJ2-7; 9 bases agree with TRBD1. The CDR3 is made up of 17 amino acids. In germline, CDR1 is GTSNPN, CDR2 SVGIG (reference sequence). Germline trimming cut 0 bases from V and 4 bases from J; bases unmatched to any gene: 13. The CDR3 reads CAWSVSMSWGQGYEQYF. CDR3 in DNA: TGTGCCTGGAGTGTTTCTATGAGTTGGGGACAGGGATACGAGCAGTACTTC. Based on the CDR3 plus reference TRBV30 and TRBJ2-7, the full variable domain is SQTIHQWPATLVQPVGSPLSLECTVEGTSNPNLYWYRQAAGRGLQLLFYSVGIGQISSEVPQNLSASRPQDRQFILSSKKLLLSDSGFYLCAWSVSMSWGQGYEQYFGPGTRLTVT.

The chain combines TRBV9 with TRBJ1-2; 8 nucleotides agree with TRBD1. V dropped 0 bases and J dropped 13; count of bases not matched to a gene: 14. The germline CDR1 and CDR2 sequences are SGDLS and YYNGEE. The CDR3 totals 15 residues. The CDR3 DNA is TGTGCCAGCAGCGTAGGCTCGGAACAGGGGGAGAGAAGCACCTTC. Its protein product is CASSVGSEQGERSTF.

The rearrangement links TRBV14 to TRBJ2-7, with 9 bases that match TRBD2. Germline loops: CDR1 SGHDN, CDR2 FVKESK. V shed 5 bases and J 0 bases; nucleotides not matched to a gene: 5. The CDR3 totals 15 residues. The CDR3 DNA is TGTGCCAGCAGCGACCCAGCGGGAGGCTCCTACGAGCAGTACTTC. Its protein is CASSDPAGGSYEQYF. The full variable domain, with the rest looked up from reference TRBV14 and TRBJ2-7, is EAGVTQFPSHSVIEKGQTVTLRCDPISGHDNLYWYRRVMGKEIKFLLHFVKESKQDESGMPNNRFLAERTGGTYSTLKVQPAELEDSGVYFCASSDPAGGSYEQYFGPGTRLTVT.

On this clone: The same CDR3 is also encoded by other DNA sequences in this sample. The CDR3 loop is CASSVGQGKNTEAFF. The CDR3 nucleotides are TGTGCCAGCAGCGTAGGACAGGGGAAGAACACTGAAGCTTTCTTT. The chain carries TRBV7-9 and TRBJ1-1, with TRBD1 matching over 9 bases. Germline values: CDR1 SEHNR, CDR2 FQNEAQ (reference sequence). The CDR3 spans 15 residues. The ends lost 5 bases at V and 1 base at J; junction bases unmatched: 5.

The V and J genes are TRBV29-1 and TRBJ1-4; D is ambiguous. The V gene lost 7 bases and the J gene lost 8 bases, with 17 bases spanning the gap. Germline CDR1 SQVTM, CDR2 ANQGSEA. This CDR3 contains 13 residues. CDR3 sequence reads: CSARPYGHEKLFF. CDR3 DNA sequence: TGCAGCGCCCGCCCCTACGGTCACGAAAAACTGTTTTTT.

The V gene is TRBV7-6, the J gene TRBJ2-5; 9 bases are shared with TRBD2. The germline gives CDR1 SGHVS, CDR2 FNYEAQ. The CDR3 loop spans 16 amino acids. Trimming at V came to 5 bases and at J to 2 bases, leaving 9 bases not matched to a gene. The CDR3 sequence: CASSRSGRLPQETQYF. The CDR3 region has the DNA TGTGCCAGCAGCCGGAGCGGGAGGCTTCCACAAGAGACCCAGTACTTC.

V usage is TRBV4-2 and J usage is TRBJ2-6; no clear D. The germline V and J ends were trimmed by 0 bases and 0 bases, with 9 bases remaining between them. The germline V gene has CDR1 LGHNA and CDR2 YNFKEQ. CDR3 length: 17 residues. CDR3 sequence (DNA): TGTGCCAGCAGCCAAGATAGTGCTCTCTCTGGGGCCAACGTCCTGACTTTC. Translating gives CASSQDSALSGANVLTF.

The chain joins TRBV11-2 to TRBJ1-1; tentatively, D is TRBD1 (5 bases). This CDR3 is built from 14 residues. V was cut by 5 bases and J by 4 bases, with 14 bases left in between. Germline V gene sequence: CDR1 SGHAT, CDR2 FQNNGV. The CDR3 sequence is CASSANPGGTEAFF. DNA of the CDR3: TGTGCCAGCAGCGCCAATCCGGGGGGCACTGAAGCTTTCTTT.

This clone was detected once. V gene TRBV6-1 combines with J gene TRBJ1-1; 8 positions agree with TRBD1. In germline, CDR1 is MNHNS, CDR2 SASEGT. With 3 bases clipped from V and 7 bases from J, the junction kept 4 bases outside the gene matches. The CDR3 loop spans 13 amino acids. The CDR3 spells CASSDDRGDEAFF. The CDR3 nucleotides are TGTGCCAGCAGTGATGACAGGGGCGATGAAGCTTTCTTT.

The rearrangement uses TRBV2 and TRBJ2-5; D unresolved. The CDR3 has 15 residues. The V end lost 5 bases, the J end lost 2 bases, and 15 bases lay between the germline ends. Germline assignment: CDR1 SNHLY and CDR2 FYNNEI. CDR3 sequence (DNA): TGTGCCAGCAGTCGCGTTCTAGGAAGGCAAGAGACCCAGTACTTC. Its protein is CASSRVLGRQETQYF.

The CDR3 nucleotides read TGTGCCAGCAGCTTAAACCCACGGGAGACCCAGTACTTC. Protein sequence: CASSLNPRETQYF. The chain has TRBV7-3 and TRBJ2-5, with D unclear. V lost 1 base and J 5 bases, leaving 8 bases between the germline ends. Germline V gives CDR1 SGHTA, CDR2 FQGTGA. The CDR3 length is 13 residues.